This TCR beta chain was sequenced for a study of identical twins. Trimming cost V 0 bases and J 1 base, with 15 bases left between them. The CDR3 sequence is 17 residues long. Germline values: CDR1 SQVTM, CDR2 ANQGSEA. Each CDR3 protein gets one entry after TCRdb re-called the 5' RACE reads with MiXCR. This table holds 500,000 to 650,000 distinct CDR3 sequences, just over 7% found once. This clonotype was counted ten times or more. The target antigen is unknown. Broader study findings: Twin pairs' shared out-of-frame alpha sequences were enriched in low generation probability.

These data were also reused for a study on yellow fever vaccine responses in identical twins.

Sequencing was carried out using PBMCs. This TCR derives from a woman younger than 35 in good health. The gene calls are TRBV29-1 and TRBJ2-2; D perhaps matches TRBD1 (5 bases). CDR3 nucleotide sequence: TGCAGCGTTGAAGACCCCGTTTACGGACAGAACACCGGGGAGCTGTTTTTT. Translating gives CSVEDPVYGQNTGELFF.